What follows are 29 T cell receptor beta chains derived from one specimen sequenced in a study of circulating and synovial CD4+ cells in juvenile arthritis. Generated by immunoSEQ multiplex PCR, the TCRdb table keeps only in-frame clones and is missing some. The sample holds a few thousand clones, under 90% seen once. Sequencing used HLA-DR+ CD4+ T cells from blood. The subset: circulating pathogenic-like lymphocytes, sorted as HLA-DR+CD14-CD3+CD4+CD25low/- blood T cells. These receptors all stem from a human donor with juvenile idiopathic arthritis.

This chain uses TRBV9 with TRBJ2-5, with D possibly being TRBD1 (5 bases). The CDR3 spans 15 residues. V was cut by 0 bases and J by 2 bases, with 11 bases left in between. Germline-derived CDR1 and CDR2 are SGDLS and YYNGEE. For the CDR3, the DNA is TGTGCCAGCAGCGTAGTTGGAACAGGACAAGAGACCCAGTACTTC. It codes for CASSVVGTGQETQYF. The full variable domain, rest sourced from reference TRBV9 and TRBJ2-5, is DSGVTQTPKHLITATGQRVTLRCSPRSGDLSVYWYQQSLDQGLQFLIQYYNGEERAKGNILERFSAQQFPDLHSELNLSSLELGDSALYFCASSVVGTGQETQYFGPGTRLLVL.

This clone was found once. This chain joins TRBV10-3 and TRBJ2-3; 13 bases are shared with TRBD2. The CDR3 is 16 residues long. J was trimmed by 3 bases and V by 4 bases; bases with no gene match: 4. Germline V gene sequence: CDR1 ENHRY, CDR2 SYGVKD. The CDR3 bases are TGTGCCATCAGTGGGGGGACTAGCGGGACTACAGATACGCAGTATTTT. Encoded protein: CAISGGTSGTTDTQYF.

The chain is built from TRBV5-1 and TRBJ2-1; no clear D gene. This CDR3 has 12 residues. The V gene's germline CDR1 is SGHRS and CDR2 YFSETQ. Trimming shortened V by 2 bases and J by 6 bases, and 6 bases separated the two germline ends. The CDR3 nucleotides are TGCGCCAGCAGCTTTCTATCCAATGAGCAGTTCTTC. This sequence encodes CASSFLSNEQFF.

The genes are TRBV5-6 and TRBJ2-3, with D possibly being TRBD2 (6 bases). Germline lookup yields CDR1 SGHDT and CDR2 YYEEEE. This CDR3 is built from 13 residues. V was cut by 7 bases and J by 2 bases, with 11 bases left in between. The CDR3 sequence is CASGRGFTDTQYF. DNA for the CDR3: TGTGCCAGCGGGCGGGGTTTCACAGATACGCAGTATTTT.

V and J are TRBV7-9 and TRBJ2-7; tentative D call: TRBD1 (5 bases). The CDR3 covers 15 residues. Germline CDR1 reads SEHNR; CDR2 reads FQNEAQ (reference sequence). V lost 2 bases, J lost 2 bases, and 13 bases lay in between. The CDR3 is CASSLLSQVTYEQYF. For the CDR3, the DNA is TGTGCCAGCAGCTTATTGTCACAGGTGACCTACGAGCAGTACTTC. Filled out from reference TRBV7-9 and TRBJ2-7, the complete variable domain reads DTGVSQNPRHKITKRGQNVTFRCDPISEHNRLYWYRQTLGQGPEFLTYFQNEAQLEKSRLLSDRFSAERPKGSFSTLEIQRTEQGDSAMYLCASSLLSQVTYEQYFGPGTRLTVT.

The V gene is TRBV19, the J gene TRBJ2-7; the match to TRBD1 covers 7 bases. The CDR3 has 15 residues. Germline CDR1 reads LNHDA; CDR2 reads SQIVND (reference sequence). With 3 bases clipped from V and 0 bases from J, the junction kept 5 bases outside the gene matches. The CDR3 reads CASSMRGTASYEQYF. In DNA form, the CDR3 reads TGTGCCAGTAGTATGAGGGGGACAGCCTCCTACGAGCAGTACTTC. Using reference TRBV19 and TRBJ2-7 for the parts outside the CDR3, the full variable domain is DGGITQSPKYLFRKEGQNVTLSCEQNLNHDAMYWYRQDPGQGLRLIYYSQIVNDFQKGDIAEGYSVSREKKESFPLTVTSAQKNPTAFYLCASSMRGTASYEQYFGPGTRLTVT.

This CDR3 is CASSPPWGGGIETQYF. The CDR3 DNA sequence: TGTGCCAGCAGCCCTCCCTGGGGAGGGGGGATTGAGACCCAGTACTTC. The chain links TRBV5-4 to TRBJ2-5; D perhaps matches TRBD2 (7 bases). Trimming removed 4 bases from V and 5 bases from J, with 21 bases in between. CDR1 is SGHNT and CDR2 is YYREEE in the germline V gene (reference sequence). The CDR3 has 16 amino acids.

This chain joins TRBV5-1 and TRBJ1-2; D not certain. The CDR3 is 15 residues long. Trimming removed 0 bases from V and 4 bases from J, with 13 bases in between. Looked up from germline, CDR1 is SGHRS and CDR2 is YFSETQ. The CDR3 is CASSLDKPSFYGYTF. DNA for the CDR3: TGCGCCAGCAGCTTGGACAAACCTTCCTTCTATGGCTACACCTTC.

This chain connects TRBV9 to TRBJ1-1; D remains ambiguous. CDR1 SGDLS and CDR2 YYNGEE come from the germline V gene. The CDR3 is 14 amino acids. The V and J ends lost 1 base and 0 bases respectively, with 7 bases between them. CDR3: CASSVSSLNTEAFF. The CDR3 DNA sequence: TGTGCCAGCAGCGTATCGAGCCTGAACACTGAAGCTTTCTTT.

The V call is TRBV5-1, the J call TRBJ2-1; possible D gene TRBD2, 6 bases. The CDR3 loop spans 18 amino acids. In germline, CDR1 is SGHRS, CDR2 YFSETQ. Trimming shortened V by 2 bases and J by 6 bases, and 24 bases separated the two germline ends. CDR3 protein: CASSLRGATRSRSNEQFF. Written as DNA, the CDR3 is TGCGCCAGCAGCTTACGAGGTGCGACTAGATCCCGATCCAATGAGCAGTTCTTC.

The genes are TRBV2 and TRBJ1-1, with 12 positions matching TRBD1. Germline V gene sequence: CDR1 SNHLY, CDR2 FYNNEI. The CDR3 runs to 14 residues. V gave up 6 bases and J gave up 4 bases; unmatched junction bases: 3. This chain's CDR3 is CASRGQGASTEAFF. The CDR3 bases are TGTGCCAGCAGGGGACAGGGGGCGAGCACTGAAGCTTTCTTT. Full variable domain (remainder filled in from reference TRBV2 and TRBJ1-1): EPEVTQTPSHQVTQMGQEVILRCVPISNHLYFYWYRQILGQKVEFLVSFYNNEISEKSEIFDDQFSVERPDGSNFTLKIRSTKLEDSAMYFCASRGQGASTEAFFGQGTRLTVV.

V gene TRBV27 combines with J gene TRBJ1-1; D call uncertain. Germline V gene sequence: CDR1 MNHEY, CDR2 SMNVEV (reference sequence). This CDR3 is 11 amino acids long. V was clipped by 5 bases and J by 11 bases, with 12 bases between them. In DNA form, the CDR3 reads TGTGCCAGCAGTGGGCCGGGATCGGCTTTCTTT. This codes for CASSGPGSAFF.

CDR3: CASSQDGWGGVIGELFF. The CDR3 DNA reads TGCGCCAGCAGCCAAGATGGCTGGGGGGGAGTAATCGGGGAGCTGTTTTTT. J is TRBJ2-2 and V is TRBV4-3, with TRBD2 identical over 7 bases. The CDR3 consists of 17 residues. Germline CDR1 reads LGHNA; CDR2 reads YSLEER. Trimming at V came to 0 bases and at J to 7 bases, leaving 11 bases not matched to a gene.

This clone was recorded only once. The rearrangement uses TRBV12-5 and TRBJ2-2; D may be TRBD1 (5 bases). V lost 0 bases and J 1 base, leaving 9 bases between the germline ends. The CDR3 is 16 residues long. Germline values: CDR1 LGHNT, CDR2 FRNRAP. This CDR3 reads CASGLVPGMNTGELFF. DNA of the CDR3: TGTGCTAGTGGTTTGGTACCAGGGATGAACACCGGGGAGCTGTTTTTT. The full variable domain, in which reference TRBV12-5 and TRBJ2-2 provide the parts outside the CDR3, is DARVTQTPRHKVTEMGQEVTMRCQPILGHNTVFWYRQTMMQGLELLAYFRNRAPLDDSGMPKDRFSAEMPDATLATLKIQPSEPRDSAVYFCASGLVPGMNTGELFFGEGSRLTVL.

The chain carries TRBV7-3 and TRBJ2-2; 9 nucleotides agree with TRBD1. The V gene's germline CDR1 is SGHTA and CDR2 FQGTGA. J gave up 6 bases and V 6 bases, and 8 bases lay outside the gene matches. CDR3 length: 15 residues. CDR3 sequence: CASRTGQGRAGELFF. The CDR3 coding sequence is TGTGCCAGCAGAACGGGACAGGGAAGGGCCGGGGAGCTGTTTTTT.

This chain links TRBV10-3 with TRBJ2-3; 8 positions match TRBD2. The ends lost 0 bases at V and 2 bases at J; junction bases unmatched: 10. CDR1 ENHRY and CDR2 SYGVKD come from the germline V gene. The CDR3 sequence is 18 residues long. The CDR3: CAISESTRGGHLTDTQYF. CDR3 coding DNA: TGTGCCATCAGTGAGTCGACTCGGGGGGGGCACCTCACAGATACGCAGTATTTT.

The chain combines TRBV5-1 with TRBJ2-7, with 9 positions matching TRBD2. Germline CDR1 and CDR2: SGHRS and YFSETQ. V lost 2 bases and J lost 4; bases outside the gene matches: 7. The CDR3 has 15 residues. CDR3 sequence (DNA): TGCGCCAGCAGCTTTTTCGGGCGGGGGGGGTACGAGCAGTACTTC. Encoded protein: CASSFFGRGGYEQYF.

The genes are TRBV7-2 and TRBJ2-3, with 10 bases matching TRBD2. The V gene's germline CDR1 is SGHTA and CDR2 FQGNSA. Germline trimming cut 1 base from V and 4 bases from J; bases unmatched to any gene: 2. This CDR3 has 15 residues. CDR3 sequence (DNA): TGTGCCAGCAGCTTAGGGCTAGCGGGGGCAGATACGCAGTATTTT. Protein sequence: CASSLGLAGADTQYF.

The chain uses TRBV27 and TRBJ2-7; possibly TRBD2 for D (6 bases). Deletions cut 4 bases from V and 0 bases from J, with 10 bases between. Germline CDR1 is MNHEY and CDR2 is SMNVEV (reference sequence). The CDR3 loop spans 14 amino acids. The CDR3 sequence: CASSSGLHSYEQYF. The CDR3 DNA reads as TGTGCCAGCAGTTCGGGACTCCACTCCTACGAGCAGTACTTC.

The CDR3 DNA sequence: TGTGCCAGCAGTCCCCTCTATAGCGGGGGGGTTCAGTTCTTC. This translates into CASSPLYSGGVQFF. This rearrangement joins TRBV5-4 to TRBJ2-1; TRBD2 matches at 11 bases. The V gene end was trimmed by 5 bases and the J gene end by 13 bases; junction bases not matched to a gene: 11. Per the germline V gene, CDR1 is SGHNT and CDR2 is YYREEE (reference sequence). The CDR3 is 14 amino acids. The full variable domain, with the rest looked up from reference TRBV5-4 and TRBJ2-1, is ETGVTQSPTHLIKTRGQQVTLRCSSQSGHNTVSWYQQALGQGPQFIFQYYREEENGRGNFPPRFSGLQFPNYSSELNVNALELDDSALYLCASSPLYSGGVQFFGPGTRLTVL.

The gene calls are TRBV6-5 and TRBJ2-3; D is ambiguous. Deletions cut 0 bases from V and 2 bases from J, with 9 bases between. Germline V gene sequence: CDR1 MNHEY, CDR2 SVGAGI. The CDR3 runs 15 residues. In nucleotides, the CDR3 is TGTGCCAGCAGTTACTCGAGTCAAGTCACAGATACGCAGTATTTT. Protein sequence: CASSYSSQVTDTQYF.

The chain combines TRBV7-8 with TRBJ1-1, with D tentatively TRBD1 (6 bases). Germline V CDR1 and CDR2: SGHVS, FQNEAQ. The CDR3 sequence is 12 residues long. Trimming shortened V by 11 bases and J by 0 bases, and 10 bases separated the two germline ends. CDR3 sequence reads: CASRDMNTEAFF. The CDR3 DNA sequence: TGTGCCTCGAGGGACATGAACACTGAAGCTTTCTTT.

This chain links TRBV9 with TRBJ2-5, with TRBD2 matching 8 bases. V trimming: 7 bases; J trimming: 1 base; junction bases outside the gene matches: 6. The CDR3 sequence is 14 residues long. Germline lookup yields CDR1 SGDLS and CDR2 YYNGEE. The CDR3 reads CASGTGGTQETQYF. In DNA form, the CDR3 reads TGTGCCAGCGGAACGGGGGGGACCCAAGAGACCCAGTACTTC.

The rearrangement links TRBV7-5 to TRBJ2-4; the table's D gene call, TRBD1, was not cross checked with the DNA. TRBV7-5 is marked as a pseudogene. The CDR3 sequence is 15 residues long. Written as DNA, the CDR3 is TGTGTCAGAAGCTTAGGGGGACAGTCCAAAAACATTCAGTACTTC. Its translation: CVRSLGGQSKNIQYF.

V gene TRBV5-1 combines with J gene TRBJ2-3, with D possibly matching TRBD1 (6 bases). V lost 0 bases, J lost 6 bases, and 14 bases lay in between. Germline V CDR1 and CDR2: SGHRS, YFSETQ. This CDR3 is 15 amino acids long. CDR3 in amino acids: CASSLVFGGRDTQYF. CDR3 DNA: TGCGCCAGCAGCTTGGTTTTTGGGGGCCGGGATACGCAGTATTTT.

This chain uses TRBV6-5 with TRBJ2-1; the match to TRBD2 covers 7 bases. CDR1 is MNHEY, CDR2 SVGAGI, per germline. The CDR3 loop spans 14 amino acids. V shed 5 bases and J 6 bases; nucleotides not matched to a gene: 7. Here the CDR3 reads CASSRILATNEQFF. Here the CDR3 DNA reads TGTGCCAGCAGTCGAATACTAGCGACCAATGAGCAGTTCTTC.

The chain joins TRBV7-9 to TRBJ2-7, with D tentatively TRBD1 (5 bases). The CDR3 covers 12 residues. Deletions cut 5 bases from V and 7 bases from J, with 12 bases between. Germline V gives CDR1 SEHNR, CDR2 FQNEAQ (reference sequence). The CDR3 DNA reads as TGTGCCAGCAGCCCAGACAGTTTAGAGCAGTACTTC. This sequence encodes CASSPDSLEQYF.

The V and J genes are TRBV29-1 and TRBJ2-3; the D gene is possibly TRBD2 (6 bases). The CDR3 loop spans 13 amino acids. V was clipped by 5 bases and J by 0 bases, with 9 bases between them. Germline V gives CDR1 SQVTM, CDR2 ANQGSEA. CDR3 amino acids: CSVTGTSTDTQYF. CDR3 in DNA: TGCAGCGTTACCGGGACTAGCACAGATACGCAGTATTTT.

The V gene is TRBV6-1, the J gene TRBJ1-1; 7 bases are a match to TRBD1. V shed 2 bases, J shed 7 bases, and the junction held 4 bases outside the gene matches. Per germline, CDR1 MNHNS and CDR2 SASEGT. The CDR3 loop spans 13 amino acids. CDR3 nucleotide sequence: TGTGCCAGCAGTGAAATCCACAGGGGTGAAGCTTTCTTT. Protein: CASSEIHRGEAFF.